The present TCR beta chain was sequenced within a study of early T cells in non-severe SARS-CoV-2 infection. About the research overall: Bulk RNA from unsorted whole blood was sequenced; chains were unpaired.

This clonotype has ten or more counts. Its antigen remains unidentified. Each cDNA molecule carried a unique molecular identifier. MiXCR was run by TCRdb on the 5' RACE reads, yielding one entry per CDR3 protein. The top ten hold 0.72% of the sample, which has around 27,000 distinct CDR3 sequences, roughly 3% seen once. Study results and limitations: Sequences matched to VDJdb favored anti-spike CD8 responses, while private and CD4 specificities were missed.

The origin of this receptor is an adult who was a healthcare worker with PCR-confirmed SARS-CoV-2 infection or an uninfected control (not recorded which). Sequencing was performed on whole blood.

The CDR3 spells CASSQGSSTDTQYF. The CDR3 DNA follows: TGCGCCAGCAGCCAAGGGTCTAGCACAGATACGCAGTATTTT. This chain links TRBV4-1 with TRBJ2-3; D unresolved. CDR1 is MGHRA and CDR2 is YSYEKL in the germline V gene. This CDR3 comprises 14 residues. The germline V and J ends were trimmed by 1 base and 0 bases, with 5 bases remaining between them.